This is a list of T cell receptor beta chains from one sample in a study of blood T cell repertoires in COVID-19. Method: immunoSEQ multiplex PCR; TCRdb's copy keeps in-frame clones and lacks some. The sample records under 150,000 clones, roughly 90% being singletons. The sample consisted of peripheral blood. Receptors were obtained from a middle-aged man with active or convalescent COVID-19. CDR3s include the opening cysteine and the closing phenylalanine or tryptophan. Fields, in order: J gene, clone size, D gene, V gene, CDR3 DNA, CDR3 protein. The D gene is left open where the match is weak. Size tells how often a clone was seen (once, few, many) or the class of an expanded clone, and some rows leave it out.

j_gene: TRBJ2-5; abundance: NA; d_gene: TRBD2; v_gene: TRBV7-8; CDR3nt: TGTGCCAGCAGCTTAGAGGCTAGCGGGGGGACGTACCAAGAGACCCAGTACTTC; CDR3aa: CASSLEASGGTYQETQYF
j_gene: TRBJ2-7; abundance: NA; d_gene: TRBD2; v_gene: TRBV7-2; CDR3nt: TGTGCCAGCAGCAAGCGAGGCCCGAGACTAGCGGGGGGGTACGAGCAGTACTTC; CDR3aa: CASSKRGPRLAGGYEQYF
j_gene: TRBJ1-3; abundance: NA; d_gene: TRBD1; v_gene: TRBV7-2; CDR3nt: TGTGCCAGCAGCATCCAGGGGGCGCCTGGAAACACCATATATTTT; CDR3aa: CASSIQGAPGNTIYF
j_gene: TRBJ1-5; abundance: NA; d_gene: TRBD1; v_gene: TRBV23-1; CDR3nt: TGCGCCAGCAGTCAGGACACCTCAGGGGGTTATAGCAATCAGCCCCAGCATTTT; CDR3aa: CASSQDTSGGYSNQPQHF
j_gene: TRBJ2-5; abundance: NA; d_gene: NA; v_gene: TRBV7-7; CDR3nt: TGTGCCAGCAGCCCCCGGACGATGGCGGGAAGTACCCAGTACTTC; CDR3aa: CASSPRTMAGSTQYF
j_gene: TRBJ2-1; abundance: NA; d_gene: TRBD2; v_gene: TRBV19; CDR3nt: TGTGCCAGTAGTCAACCGGGACTAGCGGGAGTTCCGTCCTACAATGAGCAGTTCTTC; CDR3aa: CASSQPGLAGVPSYNEQFF
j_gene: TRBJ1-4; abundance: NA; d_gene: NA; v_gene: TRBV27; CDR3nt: TGTGCCAGCAGTTTATATGTCGGCGCGGTTTTGGGTTTT; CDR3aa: CASSLYVGAVLGF
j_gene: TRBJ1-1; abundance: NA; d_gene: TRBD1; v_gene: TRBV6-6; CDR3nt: TGTGCCTGCAACAGGGGCCCGGACGCTGAAGCTTTCTTT; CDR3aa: CACNRGPDAEAFF
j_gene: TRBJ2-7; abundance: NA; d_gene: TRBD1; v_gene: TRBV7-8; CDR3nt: TGTGCCAGCAGCCCGACCGTGGCAGGGGGCTTTTACGAGCAGTACTTC; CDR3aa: CASSPTVAGGFYEQYF
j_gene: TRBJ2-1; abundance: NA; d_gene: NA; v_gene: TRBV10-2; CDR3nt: TGCGCCAGCAGTGAGACAACAGGGTCCTACAATGAGCAGTTCTTC; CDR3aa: CASSETTGSYNEQFF
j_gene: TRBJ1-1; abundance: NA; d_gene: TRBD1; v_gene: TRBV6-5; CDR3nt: TGTGCCAGCAGGGGACAGGGGGCGCGTGACACTGAAGCTTTCTTT; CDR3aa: CASRGQGARDTEAFF
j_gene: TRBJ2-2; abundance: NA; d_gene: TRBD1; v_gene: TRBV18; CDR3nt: TGTGCCAGCTCACCGGGACAGGCAATCGGGGAGCTGTTTTTT; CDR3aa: CASSPGQAIGELFF
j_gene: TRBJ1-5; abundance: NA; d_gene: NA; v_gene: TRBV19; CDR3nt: TGTGCCAGTAGTAAGGGGATGGGCAATCAGCCCCAGCATTTT; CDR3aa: CASSKGMGNQPQHF
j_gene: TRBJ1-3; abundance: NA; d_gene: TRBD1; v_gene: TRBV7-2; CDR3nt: TGTGCCAGCAGCTACGGACAGGGAAAGGGAAACACCATATATTTT; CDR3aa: CASSYGQGKGNTIYF
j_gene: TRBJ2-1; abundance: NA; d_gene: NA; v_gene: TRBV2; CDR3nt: TGTGCCAGCAGCCCCAGGTATGAGCAGTTCTTC; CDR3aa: CASSPRYEQFF
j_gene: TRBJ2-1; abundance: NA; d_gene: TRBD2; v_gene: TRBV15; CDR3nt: TGTGCCACCAGCAGAGCCCTGACTAGCGGGAGGGTAGGCAATGAGCAGTTCTTC; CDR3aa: CATSRALTSGRVGNEQFF
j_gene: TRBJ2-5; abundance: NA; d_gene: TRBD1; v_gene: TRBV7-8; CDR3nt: TGTGCCAGCAGCTCGCTGACAGGGGACATCCAAGAGACCCAGTACTTC; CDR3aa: CASSSLTGDIQETQYF
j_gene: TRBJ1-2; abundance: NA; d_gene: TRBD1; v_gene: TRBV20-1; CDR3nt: TGCAGTGCTACGGGACAGGGTGGCTACACCTTC; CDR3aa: CSATGQGGYTF
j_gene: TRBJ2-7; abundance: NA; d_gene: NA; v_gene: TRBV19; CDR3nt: TGTGCCAGTAGTGTTCTAACCCCACGCCCTTCCTACGAGCAGTACTTC; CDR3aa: CASSVLTPRPSYEQYF
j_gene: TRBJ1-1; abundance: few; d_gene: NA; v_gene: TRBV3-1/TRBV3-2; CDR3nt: TGTGCCAGCAGCCAAGACAGCGTAGCTTTCTTT; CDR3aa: CASSQDSVAFF
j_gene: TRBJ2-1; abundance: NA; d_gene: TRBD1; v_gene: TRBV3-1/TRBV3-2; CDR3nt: TGTGCCAGCAGCCAATCAGGTAGGACAGGGGGCAATGAGCAGTTCTTC; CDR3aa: CASSQSGRTGGNEQFF
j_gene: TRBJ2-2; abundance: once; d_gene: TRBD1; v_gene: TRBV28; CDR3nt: TGTGCCAGCAGCTCTCAGGGGGCGGGCGGGGAGCTGTTTTTT; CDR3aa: CASSSQGAGGELFF
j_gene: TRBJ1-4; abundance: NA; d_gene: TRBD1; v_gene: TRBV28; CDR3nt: TGTGCCAGCAGTTTTCCGGGACAGGGGGGTGAAAAACTGTTTTTT; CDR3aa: CASSFPGQGGEKLFF
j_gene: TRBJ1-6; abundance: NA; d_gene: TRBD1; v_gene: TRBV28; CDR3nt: TGTGCCAGCAGTCTCCCGTTACAGGGGAATTCACCCCTCCACTTT; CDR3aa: CASSLPLQGNSPLHF
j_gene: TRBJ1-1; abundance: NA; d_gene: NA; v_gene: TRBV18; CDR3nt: TGTGCCAGCTCACCAGGTGGACAGTTTGATTACACTGAAGCTTTCTTT; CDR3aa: CASSPGGQFDYTEAFF
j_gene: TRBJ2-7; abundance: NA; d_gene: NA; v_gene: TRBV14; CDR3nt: TGTGCCAGCAGCCCGTGGGACTCGGGACCGAAAAGCTCCTACGAGCAGTACTTC; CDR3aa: CASSPWDSGPKSSYEQYF
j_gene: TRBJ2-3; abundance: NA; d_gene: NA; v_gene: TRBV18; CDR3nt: TGTGCCAGCTCCTTCAGATCGAGGGACACGAGCACAGATACGCAGTATTTT; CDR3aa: CASSFRSRDTSTDTQYF
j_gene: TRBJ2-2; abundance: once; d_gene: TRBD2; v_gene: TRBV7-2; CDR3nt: TGTGCCAGCAGCTTAGCCCTAGCGGGGATAAGCGGGGAGCTGTTTTTT; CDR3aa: CASSLALAGISGELFF
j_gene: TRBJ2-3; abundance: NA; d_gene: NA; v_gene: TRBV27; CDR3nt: TGTGCCAGCAGTTTATTGCCCCGCTGTGGGGCCCCGGGCCCTGGCACAGATACGCAGTATTTT; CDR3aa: CASSLLPRCGAPGPGTDTQYF
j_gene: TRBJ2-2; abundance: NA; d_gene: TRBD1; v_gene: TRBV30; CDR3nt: TGTGCCTGGAGTGCCTACAGGGGGCGTTCATCCACCGGGGAGCTGTTTTTT; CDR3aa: CAWSAYRGRSSTGELFF
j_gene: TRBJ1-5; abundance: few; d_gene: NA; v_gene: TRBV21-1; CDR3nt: TGTGCCAGCAGCAACTCCGGCAGGGGGCACCTGAGCAATCAGCCCCAGCATTTT; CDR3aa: CASSNSGRGHLSNQPQHF
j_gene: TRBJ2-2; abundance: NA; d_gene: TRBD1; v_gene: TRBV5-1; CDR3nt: TGCGCCAGCAGCTTTGACAGGGTGGGCACCGGGGAGCTGTTTTTT; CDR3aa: CASSFDRVGTGELFF
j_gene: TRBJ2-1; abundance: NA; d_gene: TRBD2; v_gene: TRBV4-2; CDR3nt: TGTGCCAGCAGCCACCAGGGGACTAGCGGGAGGTTATACAATGAGCAGTTCTTC; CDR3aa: CASSHQGTSGRLYNEQFF
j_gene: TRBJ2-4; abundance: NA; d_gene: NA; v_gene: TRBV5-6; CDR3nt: TGTGCCAGCAGCCACAAGACAGGCGAAAGCGGCGTCTTC; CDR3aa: CASSHKTGESGVF
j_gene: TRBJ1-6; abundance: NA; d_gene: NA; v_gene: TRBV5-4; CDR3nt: TGTGCCAGCAGCCGTGGGGGGAGGGGAGCCTATAATTCACCCCTCCACTTT; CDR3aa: CASSRGGRGAYNSPLHF
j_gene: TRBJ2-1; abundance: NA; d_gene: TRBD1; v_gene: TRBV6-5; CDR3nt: TGTGCCAGCAGTTCGGGACAGACTTCCTACAATGAGCAGTTCTTC; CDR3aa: CASSSGQTSYNEQFF
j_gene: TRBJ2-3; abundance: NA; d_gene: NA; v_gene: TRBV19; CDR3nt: TGTGCCAGTAAGGATGAAGGGAAGGACGGAGGAGATACGCAGTATTTT; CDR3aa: CASKDEGKDGGDTQYF
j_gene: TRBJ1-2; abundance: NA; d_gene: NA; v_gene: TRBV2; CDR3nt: TGTGCCAGCAGTGAAGCTCAGGGAAGCTATGGCTACACCTTC; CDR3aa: CASSEAQGSYGYTF
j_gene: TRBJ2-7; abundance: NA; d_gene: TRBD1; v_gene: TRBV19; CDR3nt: TGTGCCAGTAGTCCACGGACAGGTCTGCTCTACGAGCAGTACTTC; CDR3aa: CASSPRTGLLYEQYF
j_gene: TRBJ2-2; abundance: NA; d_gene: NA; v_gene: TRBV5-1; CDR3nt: TGCGCCAGCAGCCCGTCGGGACAGAACACCGGGGAGCTGTTTTTT; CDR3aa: CASSPSGQNTGELFF
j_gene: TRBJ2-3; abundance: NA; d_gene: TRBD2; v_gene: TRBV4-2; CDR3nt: TGTGCCAGCAGCCAAGATCTCGGAGCTAGCGGGAGCACAGATACGCAGTATTTT; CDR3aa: CASSQDLGASGSTDTQYF
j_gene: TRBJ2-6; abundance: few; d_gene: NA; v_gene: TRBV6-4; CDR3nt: TGTGCCAGCAGTGACGTGGCAGCTGGGGCCAACGTCCTGACTTTC; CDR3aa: CASSDVAAGANVLTF
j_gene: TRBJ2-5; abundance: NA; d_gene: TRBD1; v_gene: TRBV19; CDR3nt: TGTGCCAGTAGTATAAGGGGGCTTCAAGAGACCCAGTACTTC; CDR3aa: CASSIRGLQETQYF
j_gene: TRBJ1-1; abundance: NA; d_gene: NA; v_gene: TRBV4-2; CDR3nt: TGTGCCAGCAGCCAAGATAGCGGGGACGGCACTGAAGCTTTCTTT; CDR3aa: CASSQDSGDGTEAFF
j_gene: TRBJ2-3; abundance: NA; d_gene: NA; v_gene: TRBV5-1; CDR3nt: TGCGCCAGCAGCTGGGCGGCTAGCGGCACAGATACGCAGTATTTT; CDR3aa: CASSWAASGTDTQYF